These 17 T cell receptor beta chains came from one sample sequenced in a study of cytomegalovirus exposure and HLA in healthy donors (dated by TCRdb to the late 2010s). The library relied on the immunoSEQ multiplex PCR assay. For the multiplex PCR, a mixture combining 60 forward primers for TCR Vbeta segments and 13 reverse primers for TCR Jbeta segments was used. The immuneACCESS repertoire file appears here via TCRdb, limited to in-frame rearrangements. These files lack a portion of the clones; in checked studies, under half of the deficit traces to unresolved V genes, and the cause of the others is not known. The sample has more than 95,000 clones on record, about three quarters of them singletons. Of the sample, about 9.1% falls within the top ten clones. Sequenced sample: PBMCs. These receptors came from a woman aged 40 to 50 in good health and CMV-seropositive.

This chain links TRBV6-5 with TRBJ1-5, with D possibly being TRBD1 (6 bases). The CDR3 contains 15 residues. The V gene's germline CDR1 is MNHEY and CDR2 SVGAGI. V was cut by 2 bases and J by 3 bases, with 11 bases left in between. The CDR3 nucleotides are TGTGCCAGCAGTTACACTGGGACAATCAATCAGCCCCAGCATTTT. Translating it yields CASSYTGTINQPQHF.

This clone has only a few counts. The J gene is TRBJ2-7, the V gene TRBV19; 13 bases fit TRBD2. In germline, CDR1 is LNHDA, CDR2 SQIVND (reference sequence). This CDR3 is built from 19 residues. The V segment lost 4 bases and the J segment 4 bases; nucleotides outside the gene matches: 16. CDR3 protein: CASSTELGLAGRWYYEQYF. CDR3 nucleotides: TGTGCCAGTAGTACCGAGCTGGGACTAGCGGGAAGGTGGTATTACGAGCAGTACTTC.

The V and J genes are TRBV6-5 and TRBJ2-1, with D perhaps matching TRBD1 (5 bases). The CDR3 is made up of 15 amino acids. In germline, CDR1 is MNHEY, CDR2 SVGAGI. With 0 bases removed from V and 7 bases from J, the gap between germline ends came to 13 bases. CDR3 coding DNA: TGTGCCAGCAGTTACTCGGGCAGGGCGAGTAATGAGCAGTTCTTC. It is translated as CASSYSGRASNEQFF.

This clone was detected once. The CDR3 DNA follows: TGCGCCAGCAGCTTGCAGGACAGAGCAGTGGGGGATACGCAGTATTTT. It specifies CASSLQDRAVGDTQYF. The V gene is TRBV5-1, the J gene TRBJ2-3; TRBD1 might be the D (6 bases). Looked up from germline, CDR1 is SGHRS and CDR2 is YFSETQ. The V and J ends lost 1 base and 6 bases respectively, with 18 bases between them. The CDR3 loop spans 16 amino acids. Looking up the rest from reference TRBV5-1 and TRBJ2-3 gives the full variable domain: KAGVTQTPRYLIKTRGQQVTLSCSPISGHRSVSWYQQTPGQGLQFLFEYFSETQRNKGNFPGRFSGRQFSNSRSEMNVSTLELGDSALYLCASSLQDRAVGDTQYFGPGTRLTVL.

For this clone: One end of the junction varies from germline; a read error may be responsible. The chain has TRBV7-7 and TRBJ2-1; perhaps TRBD1 as D (6 bases). CDR1 SSHAT and CDR2 FNYEAQ come from the germline V gene (reference sequence). The CDR3 runs 14 residues. CDR3 in amino acids: CASSQGVQGNEQFF. The CDR3 region has the DNA TGTGCTAGCAGCCAGGGCGTACAGGGAAATGAGCAGTTCTTC.

The chain combines TRBV7-9 with TRBJ2-6; a weak D match, TRBD1 (5 bases). Trimming stripped 7 bases from V and 1 base from J, with 11 bases between. The CDR3 totals 15 residues. Per the germline V gene, CDR1 is SEHNR and CDR2 is FQNEAQ (reference sequence). The DNA for the CDR3 is TGTGCCAGCACCCTACAGGAGTCTGGGGCCAACGTCCTGACTTTC. It yields the protein CASTLQESGANVLTF.

The chain combines TRBV5-1 with TRBJ2-1; the D gene is possibly TRBD1 (5 bases). CDR3 length equals 15 residues. The V and J ends lost 3 bases and 1 base respectively, with 11 bases between them. The germline gives CDR1 SGHRS, CDR2 YFSETQ. The CDR3 region has the DNA TGCGCCAGCAGCTCAGGGCCCACATCCTACAATGAGCAGTTCTTC. This sequence encodes CASSSGPTSYNEQFF.

The V gene is TRBV7-8, the J gene TRBJ2-2; a possible D gene is TRBD2 (6 bases). Germline values: CDR1 SGHVS, CDR2 FQNEAQ. Trimming cost V 2 bases and J 6 bases, with 16 bases left between them. CDR3 length equals 16 residues. In DNA, the CDR3 is TGTGCCAGCAGCTTAATCATGGTGCGGGGAGCCGGGGAGCTGTTTTTT. Translated: CASSLIMVRGAGELFF.

In its sample, this clone was seen once. The CDR3 DNA sequence: TGCGCCAGCAGCCCATCGACTAGATTTAACTCAGATACGCAGTATTTT. Translated, it gives CASSPSTRFNSDTQYF. The V and J genes are TRBV5-1 and TRBJ2-3; D is possibly TRBD2 (6 bases). V was pared by 4 bases and J by 4 bases, with 19 bases between. CDR1 and CDR2 (germline): SGHRS, YFSETQ. The CDR3 spans 16 residues. Drawing the rest from reference TRBV5-1 and TRBJ2-3, the complete variable domain is KAGVTQTPRYLIKTRGQQVTLSCSPISGHRSVSWYQQTPGQGLQFLFEYFSETQRNKGNFPGRFSGRQFSNSRSEMNVSTLELGDSALYLCASSPSTRFNSDTQYFGPGTRLTVL.

The rearrangement uses TRBV2 and TRBJ1-2; D is unclear. Germline CDR1 reads SNHLY; CDR2 reads FYNNEI. The V end lost 4 bases, the J end lost 6 bases, and 12 bases lay between the germline ends. This CDR3 has 13 amino acids. This CDR3 is CASSVNSEDGYTF. The CDR3 DNA follows: TGTGCCAGCAGTGTTAATTCTGAGGATGGCTACACCTTC.

The V call is TRBV5-4, the J call TRBJ2-1; 10 nucleotides line up with TRBD2. Germline V gene sequence: CDR1 SGHNT, CDR2 YYREEE (reference sequence). There are 16 residues in the CDR3. With V trimmed by 4 bases and J by 7 bases, 11 bases remained unmatched. CDR3 sequence: CASSPGLALNYNEQFF. Written as DNA, the CDR3 is TGTGCCAGCAGCCCGGGACTAGCGCTCAATTATAATGAGCAGTTCTTC.

This clone turned up a few times. The chain carries TRBV14 and TRBJ2-7, with 8 bases lining up with TRBD1. The V segment lost 2 bases and the J segment 2 bases; nucleotides outside the gene matches: 8. In germline, CDR1 is SGHDN, CDR2 FVKESK. CDR3 size: 16 residues. The DNA for the CDR3 is TGTGCCAGCAGCCAACTCTCCGGGACAGGAACCTACGAGCAGTACTTC. It translates to CASSQLSGTGTYEQYF.

This clone was seen only once. The V call is TRBV18, the J call TRBJ1-5, with TRBD1 as a possible D gene (5 bases). The germline CDR1 and CDR2 sequences are KGHSH and LQKENI. Trimming stripped 1 base from V and 1 base from J, with 8 bases between. The CDR3 runs 15 residues. The CDR3 loop reads CASSPLGGSNQPQHF. The CDR3, as DNA: TGTGCCAGCTCACCACTGGGGGGGAGCAATCAGCCCCAGCATTTT.

This clone was seen a few times. This sequence joins TRBV19 and TRBJ2-1; D is perhaps TRBD1 (7 bases). V lost 3 bases to trimming and J lost 1 base, with 10 bases between them. Germline V gene lookup returns CDR1 LNHDA and CDR2 SQIVND (reference sequence). This CDR3 spans 15 amino acids. The CDR3 DNA is TGTGCCAGTAGTATCCCAGGGGGGTCCTACAATGAGCAGTTCTTC. Amino acids: CASSIPGGSYNEQFF.

The CDR3 reads CASSQDFGGLDSPLHF. The DNA of the CDR3 is TGCGCCAGCAGCCAAGATTTCGGGGGGCTGGATTCACCCCTCCACTTT. V gene TRBV4-3 combines with J gene TRBJ1-6, with D possibly being TRBD1 (6 bases). Per the germline V gene, CDR1 is LGHNA and CDR2 is YSLEER. CDR3 length: 16 residues. The V end was cut by 0 bases, the J end by 8 bases, with 14 bases between.

This clone was detected only a few times. The chain uses TRBV7-9 and TRBJ2-7, with TRBD2 identical over 8 bases. This CDR3 spans 17 amino acids. Germline CDR1 SEHNR, CDR2 FQNEAQ (reference sequence). J gave up 4 bases and V 5 bases, and 16 bases lay outside the gene matches. CDR3 nucleotide sequence: TGTGCCAGCAGCCCACCAGTAGGCGCGGGAGGAGGTTACGAGCAGTACTTC. This encodes CASSPPVGAGGGYEQYF.

This clone has a handful of counts. V is TRBV5-1 and J is TRBJ2-3; 8 positions match TRBD2. The junction had 3 bases not matched to a gene; V was cut back by 0 bases and J by 3 bases. CDR1 and CDR2 (germline): SGHRS, YFSETQ. This CDR3 is 15 amino acids long. CDR3 region: CASSLVSGETDTQYF. CDR3 in DNA: TGCGCCAGCAGCTTGGTTAGCGGGGAGACAGATACGCAGTATTTT. Full variable domain (remainder filled in from reference TRBV5-1 and TRBJ2-3): KAGVTQTPRYLIKTRGQQVTLSCSPISGHRSVSWYQQTPGQGLQFLFEYFSETQRNKGNFPGRFSGRQFSNSRSEMNVSTLELGDSALYLCASSLVSGETDTQYFGPGTRLTVL.